This T cell receptor beta chain was captured by sequencing in a study of persistence of HIV-infected CD4 T cells. For the study at large: A couple of participants gave one leukapheresis sample; others gave up to roughly 180 mL blood repeatedly.

Sequencing used immunoSEQ version 4 in survey mode. TCRdb's copy holds only in-frame clones and misses some; the assay was immunoSEQ multiplex PCR. The sample has 40,000 to 55,000 clones; more than 80% are singletons. On this clone itself: What it recognizes is unknown.

Cells were stimulated nonspecifically with anti-CD3/anti-CD28 magnetic beads. CD4+ T cells upregulating both CD40 ligand and CD69 were sorted as responding cells. This specimen consisted of CD4+ T cells sorted from PBMCs after roughly 18-hour stimulation, obtained from a patient who received antiretroviral therapy. The receptor was derived from an adult woman with HIV who was CMV-seropositive.

The CDR3 loop reads CASSLARRSSYEQYF. CDR3 bases: TGTGCCAGCAGCTTAGCCAGGAGGAGCTCCTACGAGCAGTACTTC. V usage is TRBV7-9 and J usage is TRBJ2-7; a weak D match, TRBD2 (5 bases). The CDR3 runs to 15 residues. V was clipped by 0 bases and J by 0 bases, with 9 bases between them. CDR1 is SEHNR and CDR2 is FQNEAQ in the germline V gene (reference sequence). Together with reference TRBV7-9 and TRBJ2-7, the CDR3 gives the full variable domain: DTGVSQNPRHKITKRGQNVTFRCDPISEHNRLYWYRQTLGQGPEFLTYFQNEAQLEKSRLLSDRFSAERPKGSFSTLEIQRTEQGDSAMYLCASSLARRSSYEQYFGPGTRLTVT.